The 20 T cell receptor beta chains below were found in one sample sequenced in a study of T-cell memory formation after mild COVID-19. TCRdb passed the 5' RACE reads through MiXCR, listing each CDR3 protein once. The sample lists 110,000 to 150,000 distinct CDR3 sequences, approximately 25% occurring once. The specimen sequenced was PBMCs or a T cell subset sorted from them (not recorded which). The receptor set was obtained from an adult woman who had mild COVID-19 (a few samples of this study predate the infection). Cell type and time point are not known.

The chain is built from TRBV7-9 and TRBJ2-3, with TRBD2 matching 7 bases. CDR3 length: 15 residues. Germline CDR1 SEHNR, CDR2 FQNEAQ (reference sequence). J was trimmed by 1 base and V by 2 bases; bases with no gene match: 3. The CDR3 DNA is TGTGCCAGCAGCTTACGCGGGGGTGGCACAGATACGCAGTATTTT. This codes for CASSLRGGGTDTQYF.

The J gene is TRBJ2-5, the V gene TRBV7-9, with 9 bases identical to TRBD2. The ends lost 5 bases at V and 4 bases at J; junction bases unmatched: 8. Germline V CDR1 and CDR2: SEHNR, FQNEAQ (reference sequence). This CDR3 spans 15 amino acids. The CDR3 is CASSDVSGRGETQYF. The CDR3 nucleotides read TGTGCCAGCAGCGACGTTAGCGGGAGAGGAGAGACCCAGTACTTC.

The sample holds one count of this clonotype. This chain joins TRBV21-1 and TRBJ2-3. TRBV21-1 is flagged as a pseudogene. The length of the CDR3 is 14 residues. The CDR3 DNA follows: TGTGCCAGCAGCAACGGCAGACGCACAGATACGCAGTATTTT. This gives the protein CASSNGRRTDTQYF.

This clonotype was seen more than once but under ten times. V gene TRBV6-5 combines with J gene TRBJ2-7; D gene uncertain. The germline V gene encodes CDR1 MNHEY and CDR2 SVGAGI. The V end lost 8 bases, the J end lost 3 bases, and 8 bases lay between the germline ends. The CDR3 is made up of 11 amino acids. This CDR3 is CASGTIYEQYF. The CDR3 DNA sequence: TGTGCCAGCGGAACTATCTACGAGCAGTACTTC.

This clonotype came up a few times. The chain employs TRBV7-9 and TRBJ1-2, with 9 positions matching TRBD1. Germline trimming cut 5 bases from V and 6 bases from J; bases unmatched to any gene: 10. Germline V gene data show CDR1 as SEHNR and CDR2 as FQNEAQ (reference sequence). The CDR3 is made up of 15 amino acids. CDR3 in amino acids: CASSTPRTGDDGYTF. In DNA form, the CDR3 reads TGTGCCAGCAGCACTCCAAGGACAGGGGATGATGGCTACACCTTC.

This chain connects TRBV7-9 to TRBJ2-7; D not certain. V lost 4 bases to trimming and J lost 2 bases, with 15 bases between them. Germline V CDR1 and CDR2: SEHNR, FQNEAQ (reference sequence). The CDR3 covers 15 residues. The CDR3 DNA is TGTGCCAGCAGCTCGCTCGTTAGAGAACCCTACGAGCAGTACTTC. It is translated as CASSSLVREPYEQYF.

In its sample, this clonotype was seen a few times. CDR3 nucleotides: TGTGCCAGCAGCTTGACAGGGGCGCCCACAGATACGCAGTATTTT. Residues: CASSLTGAPTDTQYF. This chain links TRBV5-6 with TRBJ2-3, with 7 positions matching TRBD1. Germline V gene sequence: CDR1 SGHDT, CDR2 YYEEEE. V gave up 1 base and J gave up 2 bases; unmatched junction bases: 4. The CDR3 runs to 15 residues.

The table lists this clonotype with a few counts. The rearrangement joins TRBV6-5 to TRBJ2-1, with 9 bases matching TRBD2. V lost 4 bases to trimming and J lost 8 bases; unmatched junction nucleotides: 15. The CDR3 runs 17 residues. CDR1 MNHEY and CDR2 SVGAGI come from the germline V gene. The CDR3 sequence is CASSFPPLRGGDYEQFF. CDR3 bases: TGTGCCAGCAGTTTCCCGCCCCTGCGGGGGGGGGATTATGAGCAGTTCTTC.

The table lists this clonotype with a few counts. The chain is built from TRBV4-1 and TRBJ2-1, with 7 bases fitting TRBD2. Germline lookup yields CDR1 MGHRA and CDR2 YSYEKL. The V gene end was trimmed by 4 bases and the J gene end by 8 bases; junction bases not matched to a gene: 23. The CDR3 runs 19 residues. The CDR3 DNA sequence: TGCGCCAGCAGCCCCCGAGTACAGAATTGGGACGGGAGGTATCATGAGCAGTTCTTC. Amino acids: CASSPRVQNWDGRYHEQFF.

This rearrangement joins TRBV5-1 to TRBJ1-1; a weak D match, TRBD1 (6 bases). The CDR3 is 16 residues long. CDR1 and CDR2 (germline): SGHRS, YFSETQ. Between the trimmed V and J ends, which lost 3 bases and 0 bases, there was a span of 15 bases. This CDR3 is CASSSGQDFMNTEAFF. The CDR3 nucleotides are TGCGCCAGCAGCTCGGGACAAGACTTTATGAACACTGAAGCTTTCTTT.

This clonotype was seen a few times. This chain connects TRBV20-1 to TRBJ2-7, with TRBD1 matching 7 bases. Trimming removed 1 base from V and 1 base from J; junction bases left unmatched: 19. The CDR3 length is 19 residues. CDR1 is DFQATT and CDR2 is SNEGSKA in the germline V gene (reference sequence). CDR3 sequence: CSARGGTTNRDRHSYEQYF. CDR3 coding DNA: TGCAGTGCTAGAGGTGGGACAACGAACCGGGACAGACATTCCTACGAGCAGTACTTC.

The rearrangement links TRBV5-1 to TRBJ2-7; 11 nucleotides align to TRBD1. The V gene end was trimmed by 7 bases and the J gene end by 4 bases; junction bases not matched to a gene: 7. This CDR3 contains 14 residues. CDR1 is SGHRS and CDR2 is YFSETQ in the germline V gene. The CDR3, as DNA: TGCGCCAGCTTCTCGGGACAGGGGGATTACGAGCAGTACTTC. Protein sequence: CASFSGQGDYEQYF. The complete variable domain, with remaining parts taken from reference TRBV5-1 and TRBJ2-7, reads KAGVTQTPRYLIKTRGQQVTLSCSPISGHRSVSWYQQTPGQGLQFLFEYFSETQRNKGNFPGRFSGRQFSNSRSEMNVSTLELGDSALYLCASFSGQGDYEQYFGPGTRLTVT.

The rearrangement links TRBV4-1 to TRBJ2-3, with a possible D match to TRBD1 (6 bases). V shed 3 bases and J shed 2 bases, with 18 bases lying between them. This CDR3 is 17 amino acids long. From germline, CDR1 is MGHRA and CDR2 YSYEKL. The DNA of the CDR3 is TGCGCCAGCAGCCATGATCCCGGGACAAAAAACACAGATACGCAGTATTTT. It specifies CASSHDPGTKNTDTQYF.

There are a few counts of this clonotype. DNA of the CDR3: TGTGCCAGCAGCCTACCGGGACAGGGTGGCAGGACCCAGTACTTC. Translating it yields CASSLPGQGGRTQYF. This chain links TRBV7-2 with TRBJ2-5; 9 positions agree with TRBD1. The CDR3 runs to 15 residues. CDR1 is SGHTA, CDR2 FQGNSA, per germline. J was trimmed by 7 bases and V by 5 bases; bases with no gene match: 11.

Only a few counts were recorded for this clonotype. The chain employs TRBV7-9 and TRBJ1-1; no clear D gene. The germline V gene has CDR1 SEHNR and CDR2 FQNEAQ (reference sequence). Trimming removed 5 bases at V and 7 bases at J, with 8 bases between. The length of the CDR3 is 11 residues. The CDR3 loop reads CASSPGFEAFF. The DNA of the CDR3 is TGTGCCAGCAGCCCGGGGTTTGAAGCTTTCTTT.

This chain links TRBV25-1 with TRBJ2-5; D gene ambiguous. This CDR3 is built from 15 residues. CDR1 and CDR2 (germline): MGHDK, SYGVNS. V lost 5 bases to trimming and J lost 7 bases, with 20 bases between them. CDR3 amino acids: CASSTYLEILGTQYF. DNA of the CDR3: TGTGCCAGCAGTACTTACTTGGAAATCTTGGGGACCCAGTACTTC.

This clonotype was seen a few times. This chain uses TRBV19 with TRBJ2-1, with a tentative D call TRBD2 (5 bases). In germline, CDR1 is LNHDA, CDR2 SQIVND (reference sequence). The CDR3 is 15 amino acids. The V and J ends lost 2 bases and 0 bases respectively, with 8 bases between them. DNA of the CDR3: TGTGCCAGTAGTATAATCGCGGGCTCCTACAATGAGCAGTTCTTC. This sequence encodes CASSIIAGSYNEQFF.

The J gene is TRBJ1-6, the V gene TRBV20-1, with 12 bases identical to TRBD1. Per the germline V gene, CDR1 is DFQATT and CDR2 is SNEGSKA (reference sequence). J was trimmed by 14 bases and V by 4 bases; bases with no gene match: 9. The CDR3 consists of 14 residues. The CDR3 is CSAIRGQGAISLHF. In DNA, the CDR3 is TGCAGTGCTATCCGGGGACAGGGGGCTATATCCCTCCACTTT.

The genes are TRBV24-1 and TRBJ2-3; D remains unclear. Germline V lookup: CDR1 KGHDR, CDR2 SFDVKD. This CDR3 is built from 15 residues. V lost 3 bases to trimming and J lost 4 bases, with 13 bases between them. DNA of the CDR3: TGTGCCACCAGTGATCCCTTCGATGGGGCAGATACGCAGTATTTT. This encodes CATSDPFDGADTQYF.

V gene TRBV5-6 combines with J gene TRBJ2-3, with 10 bases lining up with TRBD2. Germline V gene sequence: CDR1 SGHDT, CDR2 YYEEEE. CDR3 length: 16 residues. The V and J ends lost 3 bases and 3 bases, in that order; junction bases with no gene match: 7. The CDR3: CASSSKGLASTDTQYF. The CDR3 DNA reads as TGTGCCAGCAGCTCGAAGGGACTAGCGTCGACAGATACGCAGTATTTT.